These T cell receptor beta chains were read from a single sample in a study of siplizumab effects on memory and regulatory T cells. Profiled with immunoSEQ multiplex PCR; TCRdb holds only in-frame clones, not every one. This sample has more than 85,000 clones, with approximately 94% found just once. Sequencing was carried out using CD4+ T cells sorted from blood. These receptors originate from a human donor in good health. CDR3s include the opening cysteine and the closing phenylalanine or tryptophan. Each record gives: J gene, V gene, CDR3 length, D gene, CDR3 protein. A D gene is named only where the DNA matches it firmly.

j_call: TRBJ2-2; v_call: TRBV6-1; cdr3_length: 15; d_call: NA; cdr3_aa: CATRWAGTNTGELFF
j_call: TRBJ2-2; v_call: TRBV7-2; cdr3_length: 14; d_call: NA; cdr3_aa: CASSLLGSTGELFF
j_call: TRBJ2-7; v_call: TRBV5-4; cdr3_length: 13; d_call: NA; cdr3_aa: CASSLVGSYEQYF
j_call: TRBJ1-3; v_call: TRBV5-6; cdr3_length: 17; d_call: TRBD1; cdr3_aa: CASSLNPTGWSGNTIYF
j_call: TRBJ1-5; v_call: TRBV30; cdr3_length: 14; d_call: NA; cdr3_aa: CAWSVGGINQPQHF
j_call: TRBJ1-2; v_call: TRBV5-1; cdr3_length: 15; d_call: NA; cdr3_aa: CASSLNIQGGKGYTF
j_call: TRBJ1-5; v_call: TRBV30; cdr3_length: 13; d_call: NA; cdr3_aa: CAWSSGANQPQHF
j_call: TRBJ2-3; v_call: TRBV11-2; cdr3_length: 13; d_call: NA; cdr3_aa: CASSLEGTDTQYF
j_call: TRBJ2-7; v_call: TRBV19; cdr3_length: 15; d_call: NA; cdr3_aa: CASSITHGRNYEQYF
j_call: TRBJ1-3; v_call: TRBV30; cdr3_length: 16; d_call: NA; cdr3_aa: CAWSVSVGSFGNTIYF
j_call: TRBJ1-2; v_call: TRBV5-4; cdr3_length: 14; d_call: TRBD1; cdr3_aa: CASSLAGTGLGYTF
j_call: TRBJ2-6; v_call: TRBV4-1; cdr3_length: 19; d_call: TRBD1; cdr3_aa: CASSQNTGTGNSGANVLTF
j_call: TRBJ2-1; v_call: TRBV29-1; cdr3_length: 14; d_call: TRBD1; cdr3_aa: CSVAGGQAPYEQFF
j_call: TRBJ2-2; v_call: TRBV29-1; cdr3_length: 14; d_call: TRBD1; cdr3_aa: CSVKTGGNTGELFF
j_call: TRBJ2-2; v_call: TRBV11-2; cdr3_length: 18; d_call: TRBD1; cdr3_aa: CASSSLRRTGRSTGELFF
j_call: TRBJ2-2; v_call: TRBV28; cdr3_length: 17; d_call: TRBD1; cdr3_aa: CASSLLPGQGATGELFF
j_call: TRBJ1-1; v_call: TRBV12-5; cdr3_length: 13; d_call: NA; cdr3_aa: CASGQRENTEAFF
j_call: TRBJ2-7; v_call: TRBV28; cdr3_length: 12; d_call: NA; cdr3_aa: CASSLETHEQYF
j_call: TRBJ1-2; v_call: TRBV29-1; cdr3_length: 14; d_call: TRBD1; cdr3_aa: CSVGGTGGDYGYTF
j_call: TRBJ1-1; v_call: TRBV10-2; cdr3_length: 12; d_call: NA; cdr3_aa: CASSDSYTEAFF
j_call: TRBJ1-4; v_call: TRBV10-2; cdr3_length: 15; d_call: TRBD1; cdr3_aa: CASRAGTGGIEKLFF
j_call: TRBJ2-2; v_call: TRBV10-1; cdr3_length: 11; d_call: NA; cdr3_aa: CASSDSGELFF
j_call: TRBJ1-1; v_call: TRBV14; cdr3_length: 12; d_call: NA; cdr3_aa: CASSQVRREAFF
j_call: TRBJ2-2; v_call: TRBV5-1; cdr3_length: 14; d_call: NA; cdr3_aa: CASSLEGYTGELFF
j_call: TRBJ2-4; v_call: TRBV14; cdr3_length: 13; d_call: NA; cdr3_aa: CASSLGTKNIQYF
j_call: TRBJ2-3; v_call: TRBV2; cdr3_length: 12; d_call: NA; cdr3_aa: CASRASTDTQYF
j_call: TRBJ2-7; v_call: TRBV6-5; cdr3_length: 16; d_call: TRBD2; cdr3_aa: CASSYSASGRSYEQYF
j_call: TRBJ2-5; v_call: TRBV19; cdr3_length: 14; d_call: TRBD1; cdr3_aa: CASKATGFGETQYF
j_call: TRBJ1-4; v_call: TRBV5-1; cdr3_length: 11; d_call: NA; cdr3_aa: CASSLGEKLFF